The next 27 T cell receptor beta chains were all read from a single sample in a study of immune cell composition in non-small cell lung cancer. Measured with immunoSEQ multiplex PCR; TCRdb has only the in-frame clones, and not every one. The sample carries just over 7,500 clones, 75% to 85% recorded once. Source material: lung tumor tissue. The receptors originated from a human donor with non-small cell lung cancer.

This rearrangement joins TRBV27 to TRBJ1-1; 11 bases are a match to TRBD1. The CDR3 totals 17 residues. From germline, CDR1 is MNHEY and CDR2 SMNVEV (reference sequence). Trimming cost V 2 bases and J 0 bases; bases outside gene matches: 5. In nucleotides, the CDR3 is TGTGCCAGCAGTTTAATGGGACAGGGGGTTCTGAACACTGAAGCTTTCTTT. Translated, it gives CASSLMGQGVLNTEAFF.

This clone has just one count. The V and J genes are TRBV5-5 and TRBJ2-7, with TRBD1 matching over 7 bases. V trimming: 0 bases; J trimming: 7 bases; junction bases outside the gene matches: 7. From germline, CDR1 is SGHKS and CDR2 YYEKEE (reference sequence). The CDR3 loop spans 14 amino acids. The CDR3 nucleotides are TGTGCCAGCAGCTTGGGACAGGGCCGTGGGGAGCAGTACTTC. It yields the protein CASSLGQGRGEQYF.

J is TRBJ1-4 and V is TRBV9; the D is unclear. CDR1 and CDR2 from the germline V gene are SGDLS and YYNGEE. Trimming pared 2 bases from V and 0 bases from J, leaving 14 bases between. CDR3 length: 17 amino acids. The CDR3 sequence is CASSVGFKSPTNEKLFF. The CDR3 nucleotides are TGTGCCAGCAGCGTTGGGTTTAAATCGCCAACTAATGAAAAACTGTTTTTT.

The rearrangement links TRBV6-5 to TRBJ1-5; 8 nucleotides match TRBD1. The V and J ends lost 4 bases and 7 bases, in that order; junction bases with no gene match: 6. CDR3 length: 14 amino acids. From germline, CDR1 is MNHEY and CDR2 SVGAGI. CDR3 in amino acids: CASSSSGGRQPQHF. As DNA, the CDR3 is TGTGCCAGCAGTTCGTCAGGGGGCAGGCAGCCCCAGCATTTT.

This clone was found once. For the CDR3, the DNA is TGTGCCAGCAGTTATACTAGCGGACGGGGCGGGGAGCTGTTTTTT. Translated: CASSYTSGRGGELFF. V usage is TRBV7-2 and J usage is TRBJ2-2; 8 nucleotides line up with TRBD2. The CDR3 sequence is 15 residues long. V was pared by 6 bases and J by 7 bases, with 10 bases of the junction left unmatched. The germline CDR1 and CDR2 sequences are SGHTA and FQGNSA.

The chain has TRBV5-1 and TRBJ2-1; D may match TRBD1 or TRBD2 (6 bases each). The V end lost 7 bases, the J end lost 6 bases, and 14 bases lay between the germline ends. This CDR3 contains 13 residues. Germline CDR1 is SGHRS and CDR2 is YFSETQ. CDR3 protein: CASGPGGPNEQFF. CDR3 DNA sequence: TGCGCCAGCGGCCCCGGGGGCCCCAATGAGCAGTTCTTC. The complete variable domain, with remaining parts taken from reference TRBV5-1 and TRBJ2-1, reads KAGVTQTPRYLIKTRGQQVTLSCSPISGHRSVSWYQQTPGQGLQFLFEYFSETQRNKGNFPGRFSGRQFSNSRSEMNVSTLELGDSALYLCASGPGGPNEQFFGPGTRLTVL.

This chain joins TRBV18 and TRBJ1-3; TRBD1 is a possible D gene (5 bases). Per the germline V gene, CDR1 is KGHSH and CDR2 is LQKENI. V lost 1 base and J 1 base, leaving 11 bases between the germline ends. The CDR3 consists of 16 residues. The CDR3 loop reads CASSPRGAGSGNTIYF. As DNA, the CDR3 is TGTGCCAGCTCACCACGTGGGGCAGGGTCTGGAAACACCATATATTTT.

This clone occurred a few times. This sequence joins TRBV27 and TRBJ1-2; D is unresolved. V was cut by 0 bases and J by 5 bases, with 13 bases left in between. There are 15 residues in the CDR3. Germline CDR1 and CDR2: MNHEY and SMNVEV (reference sequence). This CDR3 is CASSLSAQMSYGYTF. The CDR3 DNA is TGTGCCAGCAGTTTATCGGCGCAAATGTCTTATGGCTACACCTTC.

The chain has TRBV7-2 and TRBJ2-3, with unresolved D. V lost 1 base to trimming and J lost 3 bases, with 11 bases between them. In germline, CDR1 is SGHTA, CDR2 FQGNSA. The length of the CDR3 is 15 residues. Here the CDR3 DNA reads TGTGCCAGCAGCTTAGAGGCCCGAGAGACAGATACGCAGTATTTT. Translating it yields CASSLEARETDTQYF.

This chain uses TRBV30 with TRBJ2-3; D gene uncertain. V lost 4 bases to trimming and J lost 0 bases, with 2 bases between them. The CDR3 extends over 11 amino acids. CDR1 is GTSNPN, CDR2 SVGIG, per germline (reference sequence). CDR3 amino acids: CAWTSTDTQYF. The CDR3 nucleotides are TGTGCCTGGACTAGCACAGATACGCAGTATTTT.

The V gene is TRBV7-9, the J gene TRBJ2-7, with D possibly matching TRBD1 (6 bases). Trimming cost V 1 base and J 6 bases, with 25 bases left between them. CDR1 and CDR2 from the germline V gene are SEHNR and FQNEAQ (reference sequence). The CDR3 extends over 18 amino acids. CDR3 sequence (DNA): TGTGCCAGCAGCTTAGTCATGTCCCCACCCGCCCCAGGGGCCGAGCAGTACTTC. It yields the protein CASSLVMSPPAPGAEQYF.

This chain links TRBV5-1 with TRBJ2-7; 8 bases are a match to TRBD1. Germline CDR1 and CDR2: SGHRS and YFSETQ. CDR3 length equals 14 residues. Trimming removed 4 bases from V and 2 bases from J; junction bases left unmatched: 5. The CDR3 protein is CASSPGQVAYEQYF. The CDR3 nucleotides read TGCGCCAGCAGCCCGGGACAGGTTGCCTACGAGCAGTACTTC.

The chain employs TRBV11-2 and TRBJ1-1; D is unresolved. In germline, CDR1 is SGHAT, CDR2 FQNNGV. Trimming shortened V by 3 bases and J by 0 bases, and 8 bases separated the two germline ends. The CDR3 spans 14 residues. CDR3 bases: TGTGCCAGCAGCTTTTTAGGGATGAACACTGAAGCTTTCTTT. It specifies CASSFLGMNTEAFF.

This clone was detected once. The chain employs TRBV6-6 and TRBJ1-2; D not certain. Trimming took 0 bases from V and 4 from J, leaving 6 bases between them. CDR3 size: 13 residues. Germline-derived CDR1 and CDR2 are MNHNY and SVGAGI (reference sequence). The CDR3 spells CASSYSNLYGYTF. The CDR3 nucleotides read TGTGCCAGCAGTTACTCGAATCTCTATGGCTACACCTTC.

The J gene is TRBJ1-4, the V gene TRBV27; 9 bases fit TRBD1. Unmatched junction bases numbered 13, after V lost 6 bases and J lost 8 bases. Germline V CDR1 and CDR2: MNHEY, SMNVEV (reference sequence). This CDR3 has 16 residues. CDR3 DNA: TGTGCCAGCAGCTCCGGGTGGACAGGGGTACGGGAAAAACTGTTTTTT. Protein sequence: CASSSGWTGVREKLFF. Using reference TRBV27 and TRBJ1-4 for the parts outside the CDR3, the full variable domain is EAQVTQNPRYLITVTGKKLTVTCSQNMNHEYMSWYRQDPGLGLRQIYYSMNVEVTDKGDVPEGYKVSRKEKRNFPLILESPSPNQTSLYFCASSSGWTGVREKLFFGSGTQLSVL.

This rearrangement joins TRBV7-8 to TRBJ1-6; D gene ambiguous. The CDR3 extends over 14 amino acids. V was trimmed by 1 base and J by 10 bases, leaving 11 bases between them. Germline V CDR1 and CDR2: SGHVS, FQNEAQ. CDR3 in amino acids: CASSLGVRGSPLHF. The CDR3 DNA sequence: TGTGCCAGCAGCTTAGGAGTCCGAGGGTCACCCCTCCACTTT. The variable domain in full, with the rest retrieved from reference TRBV7-8 and TRBJ1-6, is GAGVSQSPRYKVAKRGQDVALRCDPISGHVSLFWYQQALGQGPEFLTYFQNEAQLDKSGLPSDRFFAERPEGSVSTLKIQRTQQEDSAVYLCASSLGVRGSPLHFGNGTRLTVT.

The chain joins TRBV5-1 to TRBJ1-2; D perhaps matches TRBD1 (5 bases). Trimming took 0 bases from V and 5 from J, leaving 11 bases between them. CDR1 is SGHRS, CDR2 YFSETQ, per germline. CDR3 size: 14 residues. CDR3 bases: TGCGCCAGCAGCTTGGAAGGGGTCGGGTATGGCTACACCTTC. Protein product: CASSLEGVGYGYTF. Using reference TRBV5-1 and TRBJ1-2 for the parts outside the CDR3, the full variable domain is KAGVTQTPRYLIKTRGQQVTLSCSPISGHRSVSWYQQTPGQGLQFLFEYFSETQRNKGNFPGRFSGRQFSNSRSEMNVSTLELGDSALYLCASSLEGVGYGYTFGSGTRLTVV.

The V and J genes are TRBV4-2 and TRBJ2-3; 10 bases align to TRBD2. V dropped 2 bases and J dropped 4; count of bases not matched to a gene: 3. This CDR3 contains 15 residues. The germline gives CDR1 LGHNA, CDR2 YNFKEQ. The CDR3 spells CASSQSAGGADTQYF. In nucleotides, the CDR3 is TGTGCCAGCAGCCAATCAGCGGGGGGGGCAGATACGCAGTATTTT.

For the CDR3, the DNA is TGTGCCAGCAGATGGACAGCCGATAGCAATCAGCCCCAGCATTTT. Its translation is CASRWTADSNQPQHF. This chain joins TRBV6-1 and TRBJ1-5; possible D gene TRBD1, 6 bases. The germline V gene encodes CDR1 MNHNS and CDR2 SASEGT. The V end lost 6 bases, the J end lost 0 bases, and 12 bases lay between the germline ends. CDR3 size: 15 residues.

By sample fraction, this clone is large. The chain joins TRBV5-1 to TRBJ1-2, with 7 bases matching TRBD1. Trimming took 0 bases from V and 7 from J; bases not matched to a gene: 9. CDR3 length: 15 residues. Germline V gene sequence: CDR1 SGHRS, CDR2 YFSETQ. CDR3 DNA sequence: TGCGCCAGCAGCTTGGCGGCAGGGGGTCTGGTTGGCTACACCTTC. Translation: CASSLAAGGLVGYTF.

The V call is TRBV19, the J call TRBJ1-1; D is uncertain. Trimming left V 5 bases short and J 3 bases short, with 13 bases between. This CDR3 has 14 residues. Germline V lookup: CDR1 LNHDA, CDR2 SQIVND (reference sequence). The CDR3 protein is CASSARGRDTEAFF. The CDR3 coding sequence is TGTGCCAGTAGTGCCCGAGGGAGGGACACTGAAGCTTTCTTT.

The count of this clone is one. Mismatch with germline at one junction end may stem from a read error. The rearrangement joins TRBV11-2 to TRBJ1-1; perhaps TRBD1 as D (5 bases). From germline, CDR1 is SGHAT and CDR2 FQNNGV. The CDR3 runs to 14 residues. CDR3 in amino acids: CASSNNGGNAEAFF. The CDR3, as DNA: TGTGCCAGCAGCAACAATGGGGGGAACGCTGAAGCTTTCTTT.

The chain joins TRBV28 to TRBJ2-2, with D perhaps TRBD1 (6 bases). In germline, CDR1 is MDHEN, CDR2 SYDVKM. The CDR3 extends over 14 amino acids. Trimming took 7 bases from V and 5 from J, leaving 14 bases between them. The CDR3 sequence: CASILQGWTGELFF. The CDR3 DNA follows: TGTGCCAGCATCCTACAGGGTTGGACCGGGGAGCTGTTTTTT.

The V call is TRBV11-1, the J call TRBJ1-6; D perhaps matches TRBD1 (5 bases). The CDR3 extends over 15 amino acids. V dropped 3 bases and J dropped 7 bases, with 13 bases sitting between them. CDR1 is SGHAT and CDR2 is FQDESV in the germline V gene (reference sequence). The CDR3 DNA reads TGTGCCAGCAGCTTTACGGGGGTAGTAAATTCACCCCTCCACTTT. Amino acids: CASSFTGVVNSPLHF. Filled out from reference TRBV11-1 and TRBJ1-6, the complete variable domain reads EAEVAQSPRYKITEKSQAVAFWCDPISGHATLYWYRQILGQGPELLVQFQDESVVDDSQLPKDRFSAERLKGVDSTLKIQPAELGDSAMYLCASSFTGVVNSPLHFGNGTRLTVT.

This clone was recorded once. The V and J genes are TRBV9 and TRBJ2-1, with TRBD2 identical over 12 bases. The CDR3 runs 17 residues. CDR1 SGDLS and CDR2 YYNGEE come from the germline V gene. The trim removed 3 bases at V and 1 base at J, leaving 5 bases unmatched. The CDR3, as DNA: TGTGCCAGCAGCGGATCACTAGCGGGGGGATCCTACAATGAGCAGTTCTTC. Its protein product is CASSGSLAGGSYNEQFF.

The chain carries TRBV4-1 and TRBJ2-1, with unresolved D. The CDR3 extends over 11 amino acids. Looked up from germline, CDR1 is MGHRA and CDR2 is YSYEKL. Trimming removed 4 bases at V and 10 bases at J, with 8 bases between. In DNA, the CDR3 is TGCGCCAGCAGCCTAAATGGAGAGCAGTTCTTC. This translates into CASSLNGEQFF.

This clone is medium-sized by share. The rearrangement joins TRBV19 to TRBJ1-4, with D possibly matching TRBD1 (5 bases). The CDR3 is 16 amino acids. Trimming stripped 2 bases from V and 1 base from J, with 11 bases between. CDR1 is LNHDA, CDR2 SQIVND, per germline (reference sequence). CDR3 DNA: TGTGCCAGTAGTATAACTCGACAGAAAACTAATGAAAAACTGTTTTTT. It translates to CASSITRQKTNEKLFF.